The table lists the clone carrying this T cell receptor beta chain with many counts. TCRdb recomputed calls from the RT-PCR reads with MiXCR, one row per CDR3 protein. The sample holds 650,000 to 800,000 distinct CDR3 sequences; more than 13% are singletons and the top ten take 3.6%. The CDR3 runs to 14 residues. CDR1 DFQATT and CDR2 SNEGSKA come from the germline V gene (reference sequence). V lost 3 bases, J lost 7 bases, and 16 bases lay in between. This clonotype was obtained from a female donor in good health, serving as a healthy control. The sample taken for sequencing was memory CD4+ T cells from blood. The rearrangement uses TRBV20-1 and TRBJ2-1; D uncertain. In DNA form, the CDR3 reads TGCAGTGCTAGGTCGCCCCGAGGCCCGAATGAGCAGTTCTTC. This encodes CSARSPRGPNEQFF.